The present TCR beta chain was sequenced within a study of PD-1 blockade in mismatch repair-deficient tumors. Overall study: Patients had approximately 11 mismatch repair-deficient cancer types and were previously treated and progressing.

Some clones are missing from TCRdb's copy, which holds only in-frame ones; the method was immunoSEQ multiplex PCR. The sample holds over 8,000 clones, 80% to 90% seen once. To note about this clone: What it binds is unknown.

This CDR3 has 11 residues. CDR1 and CDR2 from the germline V gene are GTSNPN and SVGIG (reference sequence). Trimming cost V 0 bases and J 4 bases, with 3 bases left between them. Regarding time point: approximately 10-day in vitro stimulation with candidate neoantigen peptide 7. Every patient had mismatch repair deficiency by PCR or immunohistochemistry. The chain employs TRBV30 and TRBJ1-2; D gene uncertain. This receptor was obtained from an adult with mismatch repair-deficient cancer. The material sequenced was cells cultured in vitro, taken from a patient treated with pembrolizumab. Written as DNA, the CDR3 is TGTGCCTGGAGTGTGGGCTATGGCTACACCTTC. Protein: CAWSVGYGYTF.